Shown below are 26 T cell receptor beta chains from a single sample sequenced in a study of CD8 T cells in ankylosing spondylitis. TCRdb passed the 5' RACE reads through MiXCR, listing each CDR3 protein once. This repertoire shows 85,000 to 100,000 distinct CDR3 sequences, about 8.1% found once; its top ten account for approximately 5.5%. The material sequenced was blood, either unsorted or a sorted T cell fraction (not recorded which). The receptors were gathered from a male donor with ankylosing spondylitis or in good health (not recorded which).

The chain uses TRBV12-3 or TRBV12-4 and TRBJ1-5, with D unresolved. Trimming removed 8 bases from V and 6 bases from J, with 17 bases in between. The CDR3 loop spans 14 amino acids. The CDR3 reads CASGLQSGGQPQHF. The CDR3 DNA reads TGTGCCAGCGGACTGCAGTCGGGTGGTCAGCCCCAGCATTTT.

This clonotype was observed at least ten times. The chain employs TRBV12-3 or TRBV12-4 and TRBJ2-7, with D uncertain. V gave up 3 bases and J gave up 3 bases, with 12 bases separating them. The CDR3 is 14 residues long. The CDR3 is CASSFGLDNYEQYF. CDR3 DNA: TGTGCCAGCAGTTTTGGGCTAGATAACTACGAGCAGTACTTC.

This clonotype occurred many times. The chain joins TRBV7-2 to TRBJ2-2, with TRBD1 identical over 10 bases. The CDR3 has 15 residues. The V and J ends lost 3 bases and 5 bases, in that order; junction bases with no gene match: 3. CDR1 and CDR2 (germline): SGHTA, FQGNSA. Written as DNA, the CDR3 is TGTGCCAGCAGCTTCCGGGACAGGGGAACCGGGGAGCTGTTTTTT. Translating it yields CASSFRDRGTGELFF.

At least ten counts were recorded for this clonotype. This chain joins TRBV7-3 and TRBJ2-3, with a weak D call TRBD1 (8 bases). Trimming pared 5 bases from V and 1 base from J, leaving 16 bases between. Germline CDR1 reads SGHTA; CDR2 reads FQGTGA. This CDR3 region has 16 residues. The CDR3 sequence: CASSPQGGRGTDTQYF. In nucleotides, the CDR3 is TGTGCCAGCAGCCCACAGGGGGGGAGAGGCACAGATACGCAGTATTTT.

This clonotype was picked up a small number of times. The chain links TRBV11-2 to TRBJ2-5; no reliable D call. The V and J ends lost 5 bases and 2 bases respectively, with 21 bases between them. This CDR3 has 17 residues. CDR1 and CDR2 (germline): SGHAT, FQNNGV. CDR3 DNA sequence: TGTGCCAGCAGCGATTCGATTAAGGCAGTCAGACAAGAGACCCAGTACTTC. Its translation: CASSDSIKAVRQETQYF. Using reference TRBV11-2 and TRBJ2-5 for the parts outside the CDR3, the full variable domain is EAGVAQSPRYKIIEKRQSVAFWCNPISGHATLYWYQQILGQGPKLLIQFQNNGVVDDSQLPKDRFSAERLKGVDSTLKIQPAKLEDSAVYLCASSDSIKAVRQETQYFGPGTRLLVL.

This clonotype was seen at least ten times. V is TRBV27 and J is TRBJ1-2; unclear D gene. The V gene's germline CDR1 is MNHEY and CDR2 SMNVEV (reference sequence). The germline V and J ends were trimmed by 6 bases and 8 bases, with 13 bases remaining between them. The CDR3 is 12 residues long. CDR3 in DNA: TGTGCCAGCAGACCATCACTGGGAGGCTACACCTTC. Its protein is CASRPSLGGYTF.

This clonotype was observed a handful of times. This rearrangement joins TRBV2 to TRBJ2-1, with D possibly matching TRBD2 (6 bases). Trimming pared 3 bases from V and 3 bases from J, leaving 9 bases between. The CDR3 is made up of 14 amino acids. Germline V gene lookup returns CDR1 SNHLY and CDR2 FYNNEI. This CDR3 reads CASSDGGIYNEQFF. The CDR3 DNA follows: TGTGCCAGCAGTGACGGGGGAATCTACAATGAGCAGTTCTTC.

Of note for this clonotype: This may be a read error: a much more frequent sequence differs by one nucleotide. V is TRBV15 and J is TRBJ2-3; 9 positions agree with TRBD1. In germline, CDR1 is LNHNV, CDR2 YYDKDF (reference sequence). The CDR3 is 16 amino acids. J was trimmed by 10 bases and V by 0 bases; bases with no gene match: 11. Here the CDR3 reads CATSRDLGQGRAAQYF. The CDR3 DNA reads as TGTGCCACCAGCAGAGATCTGGGACAGGGAAGGGCGGCGCAGTATTTT.

In its sample, this clonotype was seen many times. The J gene is TRBJ2-3, the V gene TRBV4-1; 8 bases fit TRBD2. Germline V CDR1 and CDR2: MGHRA, YSYEKL. Germline trimming cut 2 bases from V and 3 bases from J; bases unmatched to any gene: 7. This CDR3 comprises 16 residues. The CDR3 loop reads CASSQYGGARTDTQYF. Written as DNA, the CDR3 is TGCGCCAGCAGCCAATACGGGGGGGCGAGAACAGATACGCAGTATTTT.

This clonotype has only a few counts. This chain uses TRBV2 with TRBJ2-3, with D uncertain. Trimming removed 4 bases at V and 6 bases at J, with 8 bases between. CDR1 and CDR2 from the germline V gene are SNHLY and FYNNEI. The CDR3 has 12 amino acids. The CDR3 sequence is CASSVVLDTQYF. CDR3 coding DNA: TGTGCCAGCAGTGTGGTTTTGGATACGCAGTATTTT.

This clonotype showed up many times. The chain joins TRBV20-1 to TRBJ2-2, with no clear D. Per the germline V gene, CDR1 is DFQATT and CDR2 is SNEGSKA (reference sequence). Trimming removed 5 bases at V and 6 bases at J, with 7 bases between. The CDR3 extends over 11 amino acids. CDR3 sequence (DNA): TGCAGTGCTCCCGGAGCCGGGGAGCTGTTTTTT. This encodes CSAPGAGELFF.

Worth noting for this clonotype: A read error may explain this, as a much larger clone is one base away. The CDR3, as DNA: TGTGCCAGCAGCTATTATGTGGGGGCAGACTATGGCTACATCTTC. Translating it yields CASSYYVGADYGYIF. This chain joins TRBV11-2 and TRBJ1-2; maybe TRBD1 (6 bases). The CDR3 is 15 amino acids. Looked up from germline, CDR1 is SGHAT and CDR2 is FQNNGV. Using reference TRBV11-2 and TRBJ1-2 for the parts outside the CDR3, the full variable domain is EAGVAQSPRYKIIEKRQSVAFWCNPISGHATLYWYQQILGQGPKLLIQFQNNGVVDDSQLPKDRFSAERLKGVDSTLKIQPAKLEDSAVYLCASSYYVGADYGYIFGSGTRLTVV.

The sample holds many counts of this clonotype. The rearrangement joins TRBV5-1 to TRBJ2-6; D is unclear. This CDR3 is 17 amino acids long. Germline V lookup: CDR1 SGHRS, CDR2 YFSETQ. V lost 1 base and J lost 0, with 11 bases in between. The CDR3 loop reads CASSLRQVFSGANVLTF. CDR3 in DNA: TGCGCCAGCAGCTTGCGGCAGGTATTCTCTGGGGCCAACGTCCTGACTTTC.

This clonotype has more than one count but fewer than ten. This sequence joins TRBV29-1 and TRBJ2-6, with D possibly being TRBD2 (5 bases). Germline values: CDR1 SQVTM, CDR2 ANQGSEA. CDR3 length: 13 amino acids. Trimming shortened V by 3 bases and J by 2 bases, and 5 bases separated the two germline ends. CDR3 nucleotides: TGCAGCGTTGACGGGGCTGGGGCCAACGTCCTGACTTTC. It translates to CSVDGAGANVLTF.

In this sample, this clonotype turned up many times. The chain joins TRBV12-3 or TRBV12-4 to TRBJ2-7, with D possibly being TRBD1 or TRBD2 (5 bases each). V lost 6 bases and J 3 bases, leaving 18 bases between the germline ends. The CDR3 contains 15 residues. The CDR3 sequence: CASSPVGLAGYEQYF. CDR3 nucleotides: TGTGCCAGCAGCCCGGTGGGGCTAGCTGGCTACGAGCAGTACTTC.

This clonotype occurred many times. The chain is built from TRBV12-3 or TRBV12-4 and TRBJ1-1; a weak D match, TRBD1 (5 bases). The CDR3 contains 15 residues. V was trimmed by 7 bases and J by 0 bases, leaving 15 bases between them. In nucleotides, the CDR3 is TGTGCCAGCACCTACCAGGGTTCACTGAACACTGAAGCTTTCTTT. It encodes CASTYQGSLNTEAFF.

A remark on this clonotype: This clone may be a read error of a much larger clone one base away. V usage is TRBV12-3 or TRBV12-4 and J usage is TRBJ1-5; TRBD1 matches 7 bases. The CDR3 loop spans 16 amino acids. The CDR3 reads CASSSSGTVSNQRQHF. DNA of the CDR3: TGTGCCAGCAGTTCCTCCGGGACAGTTAGCAATCAGCGCCAGCATTTT.

The CDR3 DNA sequence: TGTGCCAGTAGTCTCGCCCGACTAGCGGGGATGAACACCGGGGAGCTGTTTTTT. It encodes CASSLARLAGMNTGELFF. The chain carries TRBV19 and TRBJ2-2; TRBD2 agrees at 11 bases. The CDR3 has 18 residues. Losses at the gene ends were 5 bases for V and 1 base for J; bases not matched to a gene: 9. Germline V gene data show CDR1 as LNHDA and CDR2 as SQIVND (reference sequence).

This clonotype was picked up many times. The chain joins TRBV12-3 or TRBV12-4 to TRBJ1-5; 7 nucleotides line up with TRBD1. The J segment lost 3 bases and the V segment lost 5 bases, leaving 7 bases of the junction unmatched. The CDR3 covers 15 residues. The CDR3 here is CASSPSDRHNQPQHF. CDR3 bases: TGTGCCAGCAGTCCCTCGGACAGGCACAATCAGCCCCAGCATTTT.

This clonotype was observed at least ten times. The genes are TRBV19 and TRBJ2-2, with TRBD1 matching over 8 bases. The CDR3 is 12 residues long. The trim removed 11 bases at V and 5 bases at J, leaving 4 bases unmatched. Germline CDR1 LNHDA, CDR2 SQIVND (reference sequence). CDR3 bases: TGTGCCGGACAGGGTCGGACCGGGGAGCTGTTTTTT. Protein sequence: CAGQGRTGELFF.

The sample holds many counts of this clonotype. V gene TRBV25-1 combines with J gene TRBJ2-3; D unresolved. CDR3 length equals 15 residues. V gave up 0 bases and J gave up 5 bases, with 12 bases separating them. Looked up from germline, CDR1 is MGHDK and CDR2 is SYGVNS. The CDR3 is CASSEYRRMGDTQYF. The CDR3 DNA reads TGTGCCAGCAGTGAATATAGGCGGATGGGAGATACGCAGTATTTT. Looking up the rest from reference TRBV25-1 and TRBJ2-3 gives the full variable domain: EADIYQTPRYLVIGTGKKITLECSQTMGHDKMYWYQQDPGMELHLIHYSYGVNSTEKGDLSSESTVSRIRTEHFPLTLESARPSHTSQYLCASSEYRRMGDTQYFGPGTRLTVL.

In this sample, this clonotype turned up a few times. The chain carries TRBV5-6 and TRBJ2-7; D might be TRBD1 (5 bases). Germline CDR1 is SGHDT and CDR2 is YYEEEE. The CDR3 loop spans 16 amino acids. V lost 3 bases and J 4 bases, leaving 20 bases between the germline ends. The CDR3: CASSSRWTIREYEQYF. The CDR3 DNA reads TGTGCCAGCAGCTCCAGATGGACAATAAGGGAATACGAGCAGTACTTC.

In this sample, this clonotype turned up many times. The CDR3 region is CASSLVAGPDTQYF. DNA for the CDR3: TGTGCCAGCAGCTTAGTCGCGGGGCCAGATACGCAGTATTTT. This rearrangement joins TRBV7-2 to TRBJ2-3, with D tentatively TRBD2 (6 bases). The V end was cut by 1 base, the J end by 4 bases, with 9 bases between. CDR1 SGHTA and CDR2 FQGNSA come from the germline V gene. The CDR3 is 14 residues long.

At least ten counts were recorded for this clonotype. The chain is built from TRBV2 and TRBJ1-2; 7 bases match TRBD1. There are 14 residues in the CDR3. Per germline, CDR1 SNHLY and CDR2 FYNNEI. J gave up 7 bases and V 3 bases, and 8 bases lay outside the gene matches. CDR3 DNA: TGTGCCAGCAGTGACAGAGGAAGGGGGCTTGGCTACACCTTC. Protein sequence: CASSDRGRGLGYTF.

Many counts were recorded for this clonotype. The V and J genes are TRBV20-1 and TRBJ2-3; no clear D gene. This CDR3 comprises 11 residues. The V and J ends lost 5 bases and 3 bases respectively, with 6 bases between them. Germline V gives CDR1 DFQATT, CDR2 SNEGSKA (reference sequence). The CDR3 sequence: CSAEITDTQYF. The CDR3 DNA reads TGCAGTGCTGAGATAACAGATACGCAGTATTTT.

This clonotype was counted at least ten times. V and J are TRBV12-3 or TRBV12-4 and TRBJ2-7; D gene ambiguous. The CDR3 length is 13 residues. V lost 0 bases and J 2 bases, leaving 5 bases between the germline ends. CDR3 sequence: CASSLAPAYEQYF. The CDR3 bases are TGTGCCAGCAGTTTAGCTCCAGCCTACGAGCAGTACTTC.